The sequence of this TCR beta chain was determined in a study of blood T cell repertoires in COVID-19. Study in general: Acute and convalescent COVID-19 samples came from the United States, Italy and Spain. From T cells, B-cell-depleted T cells, or PBMCs came the material, which was cDNA or gDNA.

This clone was detected a few times. The CDR3 runs to 13 residues. Germline V gives CDR1 MNHNY, CDR2 SVGAGI (reference sequence). Losses at the gene ends were 2 bases for V and 12 bases for J; bases not matched to a gene: 7. Original methodology: Nucleated cell counts were estimated from reference gene primer amplification. Profiled with immunoSEQ multiplex PCR; TCRdb holds only in-frame clones, not every one. That table is the source of V, J and clone size, and D and trimming were worked out from the DNA. The data contain a few hundred thousand clones, approximately 86% of them singletons. This TCR was recovered from a human donor in a cohort sampled during active COVID-19. The chain has TRBV6-6 and TRBJ1-2, with TRBD1 matching 9 bases. Input material: peripheral blood. The CDR3 loop reads CASSYEGQGRNTF. The CDR3 region has the DNA TGTGCCAGCAGTTACGAAGGACAGGGGAGGAACACCTTC.